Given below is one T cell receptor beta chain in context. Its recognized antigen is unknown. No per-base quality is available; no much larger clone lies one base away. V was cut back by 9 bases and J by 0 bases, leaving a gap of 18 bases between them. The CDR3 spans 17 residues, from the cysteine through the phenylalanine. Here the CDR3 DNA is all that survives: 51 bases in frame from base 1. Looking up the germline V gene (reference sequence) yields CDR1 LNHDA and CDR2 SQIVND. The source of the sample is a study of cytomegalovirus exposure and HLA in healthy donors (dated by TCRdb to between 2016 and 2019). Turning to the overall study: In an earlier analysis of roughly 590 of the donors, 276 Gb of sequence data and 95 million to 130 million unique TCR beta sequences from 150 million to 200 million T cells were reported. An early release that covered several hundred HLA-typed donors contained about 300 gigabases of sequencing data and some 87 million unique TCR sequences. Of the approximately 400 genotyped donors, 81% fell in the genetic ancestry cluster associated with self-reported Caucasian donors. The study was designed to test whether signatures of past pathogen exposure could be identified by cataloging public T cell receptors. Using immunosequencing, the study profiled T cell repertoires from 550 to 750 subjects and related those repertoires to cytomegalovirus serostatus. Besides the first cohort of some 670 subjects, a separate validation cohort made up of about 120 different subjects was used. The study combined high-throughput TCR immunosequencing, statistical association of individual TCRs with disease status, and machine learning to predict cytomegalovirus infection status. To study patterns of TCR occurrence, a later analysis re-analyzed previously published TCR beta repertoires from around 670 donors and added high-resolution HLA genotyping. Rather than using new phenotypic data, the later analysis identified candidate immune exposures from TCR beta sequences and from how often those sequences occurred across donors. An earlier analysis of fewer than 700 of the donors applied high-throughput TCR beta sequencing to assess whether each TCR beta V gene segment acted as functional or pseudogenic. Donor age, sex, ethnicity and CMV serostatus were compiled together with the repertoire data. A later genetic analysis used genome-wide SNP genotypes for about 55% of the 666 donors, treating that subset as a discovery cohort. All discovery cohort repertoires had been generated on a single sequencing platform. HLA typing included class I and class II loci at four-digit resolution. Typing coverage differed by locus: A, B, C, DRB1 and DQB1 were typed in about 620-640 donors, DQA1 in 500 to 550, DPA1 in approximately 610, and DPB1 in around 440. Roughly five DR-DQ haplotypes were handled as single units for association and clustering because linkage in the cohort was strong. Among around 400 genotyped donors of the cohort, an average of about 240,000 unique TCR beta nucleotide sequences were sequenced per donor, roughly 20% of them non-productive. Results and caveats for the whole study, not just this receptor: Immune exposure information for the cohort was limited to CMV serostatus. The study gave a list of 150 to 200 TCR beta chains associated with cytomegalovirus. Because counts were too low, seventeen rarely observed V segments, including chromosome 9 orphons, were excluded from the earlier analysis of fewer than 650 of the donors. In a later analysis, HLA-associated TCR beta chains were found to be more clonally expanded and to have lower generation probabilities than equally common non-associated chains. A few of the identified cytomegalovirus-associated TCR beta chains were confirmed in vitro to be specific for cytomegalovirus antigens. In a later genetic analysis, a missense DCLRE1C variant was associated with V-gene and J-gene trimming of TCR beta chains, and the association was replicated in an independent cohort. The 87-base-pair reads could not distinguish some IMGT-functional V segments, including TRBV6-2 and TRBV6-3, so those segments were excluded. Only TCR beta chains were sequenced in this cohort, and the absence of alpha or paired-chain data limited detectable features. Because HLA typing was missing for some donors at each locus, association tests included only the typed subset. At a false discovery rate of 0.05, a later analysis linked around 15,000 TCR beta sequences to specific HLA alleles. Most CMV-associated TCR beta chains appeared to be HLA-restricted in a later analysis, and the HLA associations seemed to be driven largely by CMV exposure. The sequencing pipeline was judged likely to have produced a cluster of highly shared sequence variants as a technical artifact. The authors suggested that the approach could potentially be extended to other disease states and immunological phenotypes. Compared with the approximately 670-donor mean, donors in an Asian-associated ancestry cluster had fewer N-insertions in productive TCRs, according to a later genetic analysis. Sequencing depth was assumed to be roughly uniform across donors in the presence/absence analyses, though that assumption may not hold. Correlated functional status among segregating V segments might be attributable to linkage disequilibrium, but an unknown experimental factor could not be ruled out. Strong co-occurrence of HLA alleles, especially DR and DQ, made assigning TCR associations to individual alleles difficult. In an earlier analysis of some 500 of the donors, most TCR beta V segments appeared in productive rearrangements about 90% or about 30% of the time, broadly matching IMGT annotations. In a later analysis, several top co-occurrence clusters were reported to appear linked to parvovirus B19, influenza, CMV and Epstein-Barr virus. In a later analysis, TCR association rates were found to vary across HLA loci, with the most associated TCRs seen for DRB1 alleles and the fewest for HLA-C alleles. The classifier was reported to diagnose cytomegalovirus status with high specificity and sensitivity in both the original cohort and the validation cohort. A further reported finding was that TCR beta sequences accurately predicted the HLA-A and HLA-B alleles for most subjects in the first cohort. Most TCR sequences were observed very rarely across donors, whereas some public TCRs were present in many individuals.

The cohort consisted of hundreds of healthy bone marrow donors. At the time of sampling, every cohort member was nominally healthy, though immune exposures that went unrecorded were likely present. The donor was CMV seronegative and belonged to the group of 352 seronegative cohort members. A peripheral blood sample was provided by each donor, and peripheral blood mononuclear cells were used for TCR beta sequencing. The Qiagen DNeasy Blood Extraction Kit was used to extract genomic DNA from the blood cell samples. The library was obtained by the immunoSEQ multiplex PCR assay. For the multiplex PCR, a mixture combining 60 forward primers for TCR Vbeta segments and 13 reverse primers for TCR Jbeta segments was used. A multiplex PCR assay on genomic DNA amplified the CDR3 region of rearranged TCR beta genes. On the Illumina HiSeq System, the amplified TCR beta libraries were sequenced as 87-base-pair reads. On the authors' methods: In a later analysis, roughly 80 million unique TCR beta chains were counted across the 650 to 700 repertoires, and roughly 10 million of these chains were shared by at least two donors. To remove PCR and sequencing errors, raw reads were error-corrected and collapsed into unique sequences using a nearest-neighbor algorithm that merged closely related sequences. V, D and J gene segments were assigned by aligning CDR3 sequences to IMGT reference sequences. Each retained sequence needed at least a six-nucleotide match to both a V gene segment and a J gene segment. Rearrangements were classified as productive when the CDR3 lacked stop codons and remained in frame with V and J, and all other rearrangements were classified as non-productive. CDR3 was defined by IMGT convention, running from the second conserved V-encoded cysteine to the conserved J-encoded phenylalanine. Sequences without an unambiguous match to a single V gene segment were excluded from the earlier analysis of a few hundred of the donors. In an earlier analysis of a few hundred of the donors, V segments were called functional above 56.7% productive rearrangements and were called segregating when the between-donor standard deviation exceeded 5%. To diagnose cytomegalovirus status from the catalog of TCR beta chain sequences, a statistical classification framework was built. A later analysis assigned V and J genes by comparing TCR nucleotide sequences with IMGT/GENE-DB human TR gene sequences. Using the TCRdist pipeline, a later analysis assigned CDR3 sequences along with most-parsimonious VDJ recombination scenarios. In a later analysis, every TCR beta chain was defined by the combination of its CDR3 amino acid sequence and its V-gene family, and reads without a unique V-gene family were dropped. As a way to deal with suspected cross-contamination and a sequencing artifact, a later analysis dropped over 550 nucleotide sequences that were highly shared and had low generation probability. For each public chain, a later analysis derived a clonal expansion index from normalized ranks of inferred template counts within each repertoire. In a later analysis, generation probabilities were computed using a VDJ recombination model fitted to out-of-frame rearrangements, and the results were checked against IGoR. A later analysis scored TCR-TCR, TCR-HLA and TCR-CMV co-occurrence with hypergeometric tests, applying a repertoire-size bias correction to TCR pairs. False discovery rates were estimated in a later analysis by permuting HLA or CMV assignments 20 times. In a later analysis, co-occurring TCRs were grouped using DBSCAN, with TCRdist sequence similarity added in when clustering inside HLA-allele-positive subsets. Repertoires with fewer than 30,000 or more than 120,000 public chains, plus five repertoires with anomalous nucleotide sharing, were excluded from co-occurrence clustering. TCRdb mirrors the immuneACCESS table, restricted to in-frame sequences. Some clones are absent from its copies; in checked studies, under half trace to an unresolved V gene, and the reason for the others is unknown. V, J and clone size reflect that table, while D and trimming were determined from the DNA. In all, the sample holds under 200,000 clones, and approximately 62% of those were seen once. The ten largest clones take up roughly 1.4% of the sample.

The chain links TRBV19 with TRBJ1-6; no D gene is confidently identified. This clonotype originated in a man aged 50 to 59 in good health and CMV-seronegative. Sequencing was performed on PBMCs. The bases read TGTGCCAGCACAGAGTTCCCACCGAGCTCCTATAATTCACCCCTCCACTTT. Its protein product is CASTEFPPSSYNSPLHF.